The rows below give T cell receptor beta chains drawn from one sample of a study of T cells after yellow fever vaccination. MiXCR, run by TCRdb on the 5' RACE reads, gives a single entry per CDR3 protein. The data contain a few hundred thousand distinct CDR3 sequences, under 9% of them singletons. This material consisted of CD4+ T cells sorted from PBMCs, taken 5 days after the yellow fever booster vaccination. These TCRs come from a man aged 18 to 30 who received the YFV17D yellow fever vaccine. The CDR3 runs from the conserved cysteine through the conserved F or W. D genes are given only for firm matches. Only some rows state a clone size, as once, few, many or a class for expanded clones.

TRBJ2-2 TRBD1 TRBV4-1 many TGCGCCAGCAGCCGACCGGGACAGGGAGGCACCGGGGAGCTGTTTTTT CASSRPGQGGTGELFF
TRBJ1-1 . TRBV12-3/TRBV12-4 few TGTGCCAGCAGTTTGACCCGGACGAGATTGAACACTGAAGCTTTCTTT CASSLTRTRLNTEAFF
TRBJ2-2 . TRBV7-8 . TGTGCCAGCAGCTTAATACCCAACACCGGGGAGCTGTTTTTT CASSLIPNTGELFF
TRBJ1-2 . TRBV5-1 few TGCGCCAGCAGCTTGAATCTGAGAGGCTACACCTTC CASSLNLRGYTF
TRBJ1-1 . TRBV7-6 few TGTGCCAGCAGCTTAATCGCGGCAATGAACACTGAAGCTTTCTTT CASSLIAAMNTEAFF
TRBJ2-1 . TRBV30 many TGTGCCTGGAGTGGGATGGGCGGCAATGAGCAGTTCTTC CAWSGMGGNEQFF
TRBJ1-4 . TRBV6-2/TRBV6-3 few TGTGCCAGCAGTTGGGACCGGCCGGGAAAACTGTTTTTT CASSWDRPGKLFF
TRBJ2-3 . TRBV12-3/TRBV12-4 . TGTGCCAGCAGTTTCCAGACCCCAAATACGCAGTATTTT CASSFQTPNTQYF
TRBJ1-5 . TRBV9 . TGTGCCAGCACGGGACCGCCTAATCAGCCCCAGCATTTT CASTGPPNQPQHF
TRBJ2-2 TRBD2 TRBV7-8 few TGTGCCAGCAGCTTCCCCCGGGGACTAGCGGGGGGGCCCACCGGGGAGCTGTTTTTT CASSFPRGLAGGPTGELFF
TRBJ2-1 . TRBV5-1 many TGCGCCAGCAGCCGCTTGGTCAATGAGCAGTTCTTC CASSRLVNEQFF
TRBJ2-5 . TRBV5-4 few TGTGCCAGCAGCTTGGCCTCTAGAGACGAGACCCAGTACTTC CASSLASRDETQYF
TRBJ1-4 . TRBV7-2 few TGTGCCAGCAGCTTAGCCGGGACTGCAACTAATGAAAAACTGTTTTTT CASSLAGTATNEKLFF
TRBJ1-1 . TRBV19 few TGTGCCAGTAGCTCGGACAGTGACACTGAAGCTTTCTTT CASSSDSDTEAFF
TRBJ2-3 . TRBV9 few TGTGCCAGCAGCGTCGGACCGACTCAAGATACGCAGTATTTT CASSVGPTQDTQYF
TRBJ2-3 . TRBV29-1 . TGCAGCGTTTTTTACTATACGCAGTATTTT CSVFYYTQYF
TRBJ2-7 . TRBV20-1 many TGCAGTGCTAGAGGAGGGTTGGCCTACGAGCAGTACTTC CSARGGLAYEQYF
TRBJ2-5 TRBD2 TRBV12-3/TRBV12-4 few TGTGCCAGCACCCTTAGCGGGGGGTCACAAGAGACCCAGTACTTC CASTLSGGSQETQYF
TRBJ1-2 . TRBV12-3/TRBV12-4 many TGTGCCAGCAGTTTATGGGGGCCACCCCTTCACTATGGCTACACCTTC CASSLWGPPLHYGYTF
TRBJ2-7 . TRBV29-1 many TGCAGCGTTGTAGGTTCGGGGACCTACGAGCAGTACTTC CSVVGSGTYEQYF
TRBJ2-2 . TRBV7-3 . TGTGCCAGCAGCTACCTCGAGCGTACCGGGGAGCTGTTTTTT CASSYLERTGELFF
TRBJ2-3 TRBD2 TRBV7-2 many TGTGCCAGCAGTTGGGACTACGGTACGCAGTATTTT CASSWDYGTQYF